This passage covers 3 T cell receptor beta chains from one sample sequenced in a study of OX40 agonist ivuxolimab in advanced cancers. The repertoire was sequenced with immunoSEQ multiplex PCR; TCRdb's copy has only in-frame clones and lacks some. The data contain 70,000 to 95,000 clones, 85% to 90% of them seen just once; the ten biggest clones take up approximately 13%. Sequencing used CD4+ or CD8+ T cells sorted from blood, obtained in a trial of the OX40 agonist ivuxolimab. All receptors derive from an adult with an advanced solid tumor such as melanoma, head and neck, liver or kidney cancer.

This sequence joins TRBV19 and TRBJ2-3, with 10 bases that match TRBD1. The germline V gene has CDR1 LNHDA and CDR2 SQIVND (reference sequence). The CDR3 runs to 16 residues. Germline trimming cut 6 bases from V and 3 bases from J; bases unmatched to any gene: 9. Here the CDR3 DNA reads TGTGCCAGTAGAAACCGGGACAGGGGAGAAACAGATACGCAGTATTTT. Protein product: CASRNRDRGETDTQYF.

This clone appeared a few times. CDR3 bases: TGTGCCAGCAGTTTGGGTGGTAGCTCTGGAAACACCATATATTTT. It specifies CASSLGGSSGNTIYF. The rearrangement joins TRBV28 to TRBJ1-3; no reliable D call. The CDR3 runs 15 residues. Germline V lookup: CDR1 MDHEN, CDR2 SYDVKM. Trimming removed 3 bases at V and 0 bases at J, with 9 bases between.

The chain combines TRBV6-4 with TRBJ2-3; 7 bases are shared with TRBD2. V lost 5 bases and J lost 3; bases outside the gene matches: 5. The CDR3 sequence is 14 residues long. The germline CDR1 and CDR2 sequences are MRHNA and SNTAGT. CDR3 nucleotides: TGTGCCAGCAGTACTAGCGAGTTGACAGATACGCAGTATTTT. Its translation is CASSTSELTDTQYF.